One and the same sample provided the 25 T cell receptor beta chains below, sequenced in a study of blood T cell repertoires in COVID-19 (TCRdb year 2020). Library creation used the immunoSEQ multiplex PCR assay. In TCRdb, the immuneACCESS table is reduced to in-frame sequences with V and J assigned. These tables do not hold every clone; where another copy was compared, an unresolved V gene accounts for under half, and the others remain unexplained. A total of about 160,000 clones appear in this sample, around 83% of them only once. 8.3% of the sample rests with the top ten. The sequencing input was peripheral blood. The receptors were sampled from a woman aged 60-75 years with COVID-19, enrolled during active disease.

This clone was seen only a few times. Other DNA sequences in this specimen translate into the identical CDR3. The V gene is TRBV3-1 (or the pseudogene TRBV3-2), the J gene TRBJ1-1; tentative D call: TRBD1 (5 bases). Looked up from germline, CDR1 is LGHDT and CDR2 is YNNKEL (reference sequence). V dropped 1 base and J dropped 3 bases, with 6 bases sitting between them. This CDR3 spans 13 amino acids. CDR3 bases: TGTGCCAGCAGCCAAGGGGGGGACACTGAAGCTTTCTTT. Its protein is CASSQGGDTEAFF.

With respect to this clone: One end of the junction is discordant with germline, which a read error may explain. The CDR3 spells CASSFDRASNAEAFF. In nucleotides, the CDR3 is TGTGCCAGCAGCTTTGACAGGGCCTCGAACGCTGAAGCTTTCTTT. The chain joins TRBV11-2 to TRBJ1-1; 7 nucleotides match TRBD1. The CDR3 is 15 amino acids. Germline CDR1 reads SGHAT; CDR2 reads FQNNGV.

J is TRBJ1-2 and V is TRBV5-1; no clear D. CDR1 is SGHRS and CDR2 is YFSETQ in the germline V gene. With 3 bases removed from V and 8 bases from J, the gap between germline ends came to 14 bases. This CDR3 has 13 residues. The CDR3 loop is CASSSGPGGGYTF. CDR3 sequence (DNA): TGCGCCAGCAGCTCGGGCCCGGGAGGAGGCTACACCTTC.

The chain combines TRBV6-5 with TRBJ1-2; D remains unclear. With 8 bases removed from V and 4 bases from J, the gap between germline ends came to 8 bases. Germline CDR1 MNHEY, CDR2 SVGAGI. The CDR3 spans 11 residues. This CDR3 reads CASRPGYGYTF. CDR3 sequence (DNA): TGTGCCAGCCGGCCGGGCTATGGCTACACCTTC.

V is TRBV10-3 and J is TRBJ2-1, with TRBD2 matching over 13 bases. Trimming at V came to 4 bases and at J to 1 base, leaving 4 bases not matched to a gene. The CDR3 sequence is 17 residues long. Per germline, CDR1 ENHRY and CDR2 SYGVKD. The CDR3: CAISVTSGRRSYNEQFF. CDR3 in DNA: TGTGCCATCAGTGTGACTAGCGGGAGGAGGTCCTACAATGAGCAGTTCTTC.

This chain links TRBV9 with TRBJ1-5; tentatively, D is TRBD1 (5 bases). This CDR3 contains 15 residues. The germline CDR1 and CDR2 sequences are SGDLS and YYNGEE. Trimming removed 2 bases from V and 5 bases from J, with 14 bases in between. CDR3 sequence (DNA): TGTGCCAGCAGCGTCCGCCCGGGGGGGGATCAGCCCCAGCATTTT. Amino acid sequence: CASSVRPGGDQPQHF.

The V call is TRBV7-2, the J call TRBJ1-2, with 9 bases matching TRBD1. Trimming took 5 bases from V and 7 from J; bases not matched to a gene: 14. The CDR3 sequence is 16 residues long. Per the germline V gene, CDR1 is SGHTA and CDR2 is FQGNSA. The CDR3 bases are TGTGCCAGCAGCCCAATGGGGGGGACAGGGCTTGGTGGCTACACCTTC. This gives the protein CASSPMGGTGLGGYTF. Full variable domain (rest looked up from reference TRBV7-2 and TRBJ1-2): GAGVSQSPSNKVTEKGKDVELRCDPISGHTALYWYRQSLGQGLEFLIYFQGNSAPDKSGLPSDRFSAERTGGSVSTLTIQRTQQEDSAVYLCASSPMGGTGLGGYTFGSGTRLTVV.

J is TRBJ1-1 and V is TRBV7-3, with TRBD1 matching over 8 bases. V was pared by 3 bases and J by 4 bases, with 1 base of the junction left unmatched. Germline CDR1 and CDR2: SGHTA and FQGTGA. This CDR3 comprises 13 residues. The chain's CDR3 is CASSLDRVTEAFF. DNA of the CDR3: TGTGCCAGCAGCTTGGACAGGGTCACTGAAGCTTTCTTT.

The chain couples TRBV6-1 to TRBJ1-2; no clear D. Germline CDR1 reads MNHNS; CDR2 reads SASEGT. V dropped 2 bases and J dropped 0 bases, with 13 bases sitting between them. The CDR3 is 16 amino acids. The CDR3 DNA sequence: TGTGCCAGCAGTGAAACCAATCAGAAAACTAACTATGGCTACACCTTC. This codes for CASSETNQKTNYGYTF.

The CDR3 sequence: CATSDTEPTGRETQYF. CDR3 DNA: TGTGCCACCAGTGACACGGAACCGACAGGGAGAGAGACCCAGTACTTC. The chain uses TRBV24-1 and TRBJ2-5; 7 bases are a match to TRBD1. Germline V lookup: CDR1 KGHDR, CDR2 SFDVKD. Trimming took 4 bases from V and 4 from J; bases not matched to a gene: 11. CDR3 length equals 16 residues.

CDR3 bases: TGTGCCACCAGTGCGGGGACTAGCTCCTACAATGAGCAGTTCTTC. It is translated as CATSAGTSSYNEQFF. The genes are TRBV24-1 and TRBJ2-1; 8 bases match TRBD2. Germline V gene lookup returns CDR1 KGHDR and CDR2 SFDVKD. Trimming took 5 bases from V and 0 from J; bases not matched to a gene: 2. The CDR3 totals 15 residues.

This chain connects TRBV19 to TRBJ1-1; TRBD1 might be the D (5 bases). The V gene's germline CDR1 is LNHDA and CDR2 SQIVND (reference sequence). The CDR3 contains 14 residues. With 5 bases removed from V and 0 bases from J, the gap between germline ends came to 10 bases. The CDR3, as DNA: TGTGCCAGTAGTTATGGGGCCCTGAACACTGAAGCTTTCTTT. The encoded protein is CASSYGALNTEAFF.

This clone has just one count. The chain links TRBV30 to TRBJ1-1; no clear D gene. The CDR3 length is 14 residues. Germline V gene sequence: CDR1 GTSNPN, CDR2 SVGIG (reference sequence). Trimming removed 0 bases from V and 2 bases from J, with 10 bases in between. CDR3 sequence: CAWSVNSLNTEAFF. DNA for the CDR3: TGTGCCTGGAGTGTAAATTCCTTAAACACTGAAGCTTTCTTT.

The chain links TRBV11-1 to TRBJ1-1; no definite D call. CDR1 and CDR2 (germline): SGHAT, FQDESV (reference sequence). The CDR3 consists of 15 residues. The ends were cut back, 0 bases at V and 4 bases at J, with 12 bases in the middle. The CDR3 DNA sequence: TGTGCCAGCAGCTTAGCCGCGGGCAGGACCACTGAAGCTTTCTTT. This translates into CASSLAAGRTTEAFF. Drawing the rest from reference TRBV11-1 and TRBJ1-1, the complete variable domain is EAEVAQSPRYKITEKSQAVAFWCDPISGHATLYWYRQILGQGPELLVQFQDESVVDDSQLPKDRFSAERLKGVDSTLKIQPAELGDSAMYLCASSLAAGRTTEAFFGQGTRLTVV.

The chain has TRBV3-1 (or the pseudogene TRBV3-2) and TRBJ2-7; D possibly corresponds to TRBD2 (6 bases). CDR1 is LGHDT and CDR2 is YNNKEL in the germline V gene (reference sequence). With 0 bases removed from V and 4 bases from J, the gap between germline ends came to 13 bases. The CDR3 has 15 amino acids. The CDR3: CASSQEGGTLYEQYF. The CDR3 region has the DNA TGTGCCAGCAGCCAAGAGGGCGGGACCCTTTACGAGCAGTACTTC.

The chain combines TRBV29-1 with TRBJ1-2, with D possibly matching TRBD1 (5 bases). Germline CDR1 SQVTM, CDR2 ANQGSEA. The CDR3 extends over 14 amino acids. V was cut by 4 bases and J by 4 bases, with 16 bases left in between. The CDR3: CSVVRFGGGYGYTF. DNA for the CDR3: TGCAGCGTTGTGCGGTTTGGGGGAGGCTATGGCTACACCTTC.

V is TRBV29-1 and J is TRBJ2-1; D unclear. CDR1 is SQVTM and CDR2 is ANQGSEA in the germline V gene. The CDR3 covers 11 residues. With 3 bases removed from V and 3 bases from J, the gap between germline ends came to 3 bases. CDR3 residues: CSVDLYNEQFF. The CDR3 nucleotides are TGCAGCGTTGACCTCTACAATGAGCAGTTCTTC.

The chain recombines TRBV11-3 with TRBJ2-3; 8 bases are a match to TRBD1. The CDR3 length is 15 residues. Germline CDR1 and CDR2: SGHNT and YENEEA. V gave up 6 bases and J gave up 1 base; unmatched junction bases: 6. The CDR3 is CASSPGQGRTDTQYF. The CDR3 coding sequence is TGTGCCAGCAGTCCCGGACAGGGACGCACAGATACGCAGTATTTT. Looking up the rest from reference TRBV11-3 and TRBJ2-3 gives the full variable domain: EAGVVQSPRYKIIEKKQPVAFWCNPISGHNTLYWYLQNLGQGPELLIRYENEEAVDDSQLPKDRFSAERLKGVDSTLKIQPAELGDSAVYLCASSPGQGRTDTQYFGPGTRLTVL.

This chain links TRBV30 with TRBJ1-1; D is perhaps TRBD1 (5 bases). Per germline, CDR1 GTSNPN and CDR2 SVGIG (reference sequence). Trimming removed 2 bases from V and 1 base from J, with 8 bases in between. This CDR3 contains 13 residues. CDR3 in DNA: TGTGCCTGGAGTCCCAGGGCGAACACTGAAGCTTTCTTT. The encoded protein is CAWSPRANTEAFF. The full variable domain, completed using reference TRBV30 and TRBJ1-1, is SQTIHQWPATLVQPVGSPLSLECTVEGTSNPNLYWYRQAAGRGLQLLFYSVGIGQISSEVPQNLSASRPQDRQFILSSKKLLLSDSGFYLCAWSPRANTEAFFGQGTRLTVV.

The rearrangement links TRBV25-1 to TRBJ1-1; D unresolved. The V and J ends lost 7 bases and 3 bases respectively, with 9 bases between them. Germline V gene lookup returns CDR1 MGHDK and CDR2 SYGVNS. The CDR3 has 12 amino acids. This CDR3 is CASIWGDTEAFF. The CDR3 bases are TGTGCCAGCATCTGGGGAGACACTGAAGCTTTCTTT.

The rearrangement links TRBV11-3 to TRBJ2-5; TRBD2 aligns across 10 bases. Germline V gene sequence: CDR1 SGHNT, CDR2 YENEEA. CDR3 length equals 16 residues. Trimming took 1 base from V and 2 from J; bases not matched to a gene: 4. The CDR3 here is CASSLGLAGVQETQYF. The CDR3 DNA reads TGTGCCAGCAGCTTAGGGCTAGCGGGAGTACAAGAGACCCAGTACTTC.

This chain links TRBV5-1 with TRBJ2-7, with TRBD2 identical over 7 bases. The V gene end was trimmed by 4 bases and the J gene end by 1 base; junction bases not matched to a gene: 5. CDR1 is SGHRS and CDR2 is YFSETQ in the germline V gene. This CDR3 contains 14 residues. CDR3 in amino acids: CASSLSGVSYEQYV. CDR3 in DNA: TGCGCCAGCAGCCTGAGCGGGGTATCCTACGAGCAGTACGTC.

This chain connects TRBV3-1 (or the pseudogene TRBV3-2) to TRBJ2-7; 9 bases fit TRBD2. CDR1 and CDR2 from the germline V gene are LGHDT and YNNKEL (reference sequence). CDR3 length: 15 residues. J lost 3 bases, V lost 2 bases, and 5 bases had no gene match. The CDR3 bases are TGTGCCAGCAGCCAACCTGGAGCGGGAGGCTACGAGCAGTACTTC. Its protein product is CASSQPGAGGYEQYF.

J is TRBJ1-2 and V is TRBV10-3, with 7 positions matching TRBD1. The CDR3 runs 16 residues. Trimming cost V 5 bases and J 2 bases; bases outside gene matches: 11. Germline V lookup: CDR1 ENHRY, CDR2 SYGVKD. CDR3 residues: CAISNRGEVVNYGYTF. The CDR3 DNA sequence: TGTGCCATCAGTAACAGGGGTGAGGTAGTGAACTATGGCTACACCTTC.

Concerning this clone: This sample also contains other DNA sequences that code for the same CDR3. The chain recombines TRBV11-2 with TRBJ1-6; a possible D gene is TRBD1 (6 bases). V lost 2 bases and J lost 0, with 8 bases in between. CDR1 and CDR2 (germline): SGHAT, FQNNGV. This CDR3 spans 16 amino acids. CDR3: CASSLQGSSYNSPLHF. CDR3 sequence (DNA): TGTGCCAGCAGCTTACAGGGGAGCTCCTATAATTCACCCCTCCACTTT.